A selection of T cell receptor beta chains follows, all from one sample in a study of CD8 T cells in Susac syndrome. TCRdb ran MiXCR on the immunoSEQ multiplex PCR reads and lists one entry per CDR3 protein. The table records approximately 190,000 distinct CDR3 sequences, around 93% of them present only once. Sequencing used CD4+ T cells from PBMCs. The receptors were sampled from a human donor in good health. Both conserved end residues are part of each CDR3. D genes are given only for firm matches. A clone size is listed for some rows: how often the clone was seen (once, few, many), or a class if it is expanded.

TRBD1	.	TRBV30	TRBJ1-2	CAWRPDPPGQGLNGYTF	TGTGCCTGGAGACCAGACCCTCCGGGACAGGGGTTAAATGGCTACACCTTC
.	once	TRBV29-1	TRBJ1-2	CSVARGAPGGYTF	TGCAGCGTAGCCCGGGGGGCGCCGGGCGGCTACACCTTC
.	.	TRBV20-1	TRBJ1-5	CSAITTGSNQPQHF	TGCAGTGCTATTACCACAGGGAGCAATCAGCCCCAGCATTTT
.	.	TRBV5-1	TRBJ2-7	CASSLVQDPYEQYF	TGCGCCAGCAGCTTGGTTCAGGACCCCTACGAGCAGTACTTC
.	.	TRBV6-5	TRBJ2-7	CASSYNIWGEQYF	TGTGCCAGCAGTTACAACATCTGGGGTGAGCAGTACTTC
.	once	TRBV6-1	TRBJ2-7	CASSEGLYF	TGTGCCAGCAGTGAAGGTTTGTACTTC
.	.	TRBV5-1	TRBJ2-5	CASSLGSWTGGQETQYF	TGCGCCAGCAGCTTGGGTTCGTGGACTGGGGGACAAGAGACCCAGTACTTC
.	.	TRBV5-1	TRBJ2-1	CASTLGPGRDEQFF	TGCGCCAGCACATTGGGGCCAGGGCGGGATGAGCAGTTCTTC
.	.	TRBV4-3	TRBJ1-3	CASSQVSTLFNTIYF	TGCGCCAGCAGCCAAGTGAGCACTCTGTTCAACACCATATATTTT
.	.	TRBV19	TRBJ1-5	CASSIKGHSNQPQHF	TGTGCCAGTAGTATCAAGGGACATAGCAATCAGCCCCAGCATTTT
TRBD1	.	TRBV5-1	TRBJ2-3	CASSLDRGTDTQYF	TGTGCCAGCAGCTTAGACAGGGGCACAGATACGCAGTATTTT
.	.	TRBV30	TRBJ1-1	CAWSVRRGGTEAFF	TGTGCCTGGAGTGTACGCAGGGGAGGGACTGAAGCTTTCTTT
TRBD1	once	TRBV12-3/TRBV12-4	TRBJ2-7	CASRREPTGRYEQYF	TGTGCCAGCAGAAGAGAACCGACAGGGCGCTACGAGCAGTACTTC
.	.	TRBV27	TRBJ2-7	CASSSPLRGEQYF	TGTGCCAGCAGTTCGCCCTTGAGGGGCGAGCAGTACTTC
.	.	TRBV20-1	TRBJ2-3	CSERRADTQYF	TGCAGTGAGCGGAGGGCAGATACGCAGTATTTT
TRBD1	.	TRBV24-1	TRBJ1-5	CATSATGEGQPQHF	TGTGCCACCAGTGCCACAGGGGAGGGTCAGCCCCAGCATTTT